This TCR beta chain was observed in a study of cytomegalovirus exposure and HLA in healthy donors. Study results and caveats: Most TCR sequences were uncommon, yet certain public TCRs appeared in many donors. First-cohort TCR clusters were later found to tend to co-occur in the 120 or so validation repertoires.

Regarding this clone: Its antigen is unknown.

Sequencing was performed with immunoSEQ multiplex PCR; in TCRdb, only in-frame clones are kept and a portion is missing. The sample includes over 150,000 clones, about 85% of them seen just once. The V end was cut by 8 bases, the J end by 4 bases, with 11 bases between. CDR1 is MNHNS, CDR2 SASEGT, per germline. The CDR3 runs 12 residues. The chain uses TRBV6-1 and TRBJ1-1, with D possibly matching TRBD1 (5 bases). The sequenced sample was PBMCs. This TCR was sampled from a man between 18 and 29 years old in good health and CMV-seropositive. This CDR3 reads CASGQGSTEAFF. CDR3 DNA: TGTGCCAGCGGTCAGGGCAGCACTGAAGCTTTCTTT.